The present TCR beta chain was sequenced within a study of blood T cell repertoires in COVID-19. Germline CDR1 is LGHNA and CDR2 is YNFKEQ. The CDR3 totals 16 residues. V lost 1 base to trimming and J lost 1 base; unmatched junction nucleotides: 5. Per the original methods: Amplification of reference gene primers provided the estimated nucleated cell counts. Data came from immunoSEQ multiplex PCR; TCRdb stores just in-frame clones and leaves some out. V and J calls and clone size follow that table, whereas D and trimming were derived from the DNA. This table has tens of thousands of clones, roughly nine tenths appearing once.

V is TRBV4-2 and J is TRBJ2-3, with 7 nucleotides matching TRBD2. This TCR came from a human donor in a cohort sampled during active COVID-19. Sequenced input: peripheral blood. CDR3 sequence (DNA): TGTGCCAGCAGCCAAGTGCGGGAGTGGGGCACAGATACGCAGTATTTT. It specifies CASSQVREWGTDTQYF.